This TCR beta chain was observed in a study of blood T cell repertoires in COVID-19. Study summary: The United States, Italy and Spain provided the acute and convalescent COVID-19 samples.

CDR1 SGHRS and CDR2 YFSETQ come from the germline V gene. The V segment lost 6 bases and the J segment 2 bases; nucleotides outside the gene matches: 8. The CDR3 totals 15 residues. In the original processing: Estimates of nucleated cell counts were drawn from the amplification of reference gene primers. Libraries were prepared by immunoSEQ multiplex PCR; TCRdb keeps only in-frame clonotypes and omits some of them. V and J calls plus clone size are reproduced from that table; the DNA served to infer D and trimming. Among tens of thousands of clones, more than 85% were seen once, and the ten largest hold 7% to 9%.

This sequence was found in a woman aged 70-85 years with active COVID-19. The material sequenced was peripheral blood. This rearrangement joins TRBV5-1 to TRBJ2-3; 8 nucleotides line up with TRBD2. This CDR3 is CASTVSGSPTDTQYF. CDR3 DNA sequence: TGCGCCAGCACCGTAAGCGGGAGCCCCACAGATACGCAGTATTTT.